This TCR beta chain was documented in a study of technical replicates of blood from a few donors. Assay used: immunoSEQ multiplex PCR; TCRdb lists only in-frame clones, some missing. Counted here are about 69,000 clones, 75% to 90% occurring once; the ten biggest clones make up less than 5%. The sample holds a few counts of this clone. CDR3 size: 18 residues. The receptor comes from a human donor in good health. Some clones in this sample may be carry-over from other donors' samples. Source material: PBMCs. The rearrangement uses TRBV12-2 and TRBJ1-5; the D call TRBD1 from the table was never checked on the DNA. TRBV12-2 is a pseudogene locus. This CDR3 is CASRGGPPSGGINQPQHF. In DNA, the CDR3 is TGTGCAAGTCGCGGAGGCCCCCCTTCAGGGGGTATCAATCAGCCCCAGCATTTT.